This T cell receptor beta chain was captured in a study of control samples from healthy donors and cancer patients. With 4 bases removed from V and 2 bases from J, the gap between germline ends came to 5 bases. The length of the CDR3 is 12 residues. Germline CDR1 is KGHSH and CDR2 is LQKENI. Clones were read by immunoSEQ multiplex PCR, and TCRdb kept only the in-frame ones, dropping some. The repertoire has 150,000 to 200,000 clones, around 90% of them found once; the top ten carry around 1.5%. The sequencing input was blood. This chain joins TRBV18 and TRBJ1-1; D is uncertain. This TCR was recovered from a woman between 45 and 60 years old in good health. The CDR3 sequence is CASSRGNTEAFF. CDR3 nucleotides: TGTGCCAGCTCACGGGGTAACACTGAAGCTTTCTTT.